The clone carrying this TCR beta chain was detected ten times or more. These data are taken from a study of early T cells in non-severe SARS-CoV-2 infection. MiXCR, run by TCRdb on the 5' RACE reads, gives a single entry per CDR3 protein. The sample contains about 35,000 distinct CDR3 sequences, around 5.4% of which appear only once. After removal of 6 bases from V and 5 bases from J, the junction contained 15 bases not matched to a gene. Per the germline V gene, CDR1 is SGHRS and CDR2 is YFSETQ. The CDR3 contains 16 residues. This sequence joins TRBV5-1 and TRBJ2-5; 8 nucleotides match TRBD2. The sample in question was whole blood, obtained at baseline. This receptor was taken from an adult who was a healthcare worker with PCR-confirmed SARS-CoV-2 infection or an uninfected control (not recorded which). For the CDR3, the DNA is TGCGCCAGCACCCTCCGTCGGAGCGGGAGTGGGGAGACCCAGTACTTC. This encodes CASTLRRSGSGETQYF.